This T cell receptor (beta chain) is drawn from a study of neurological immune-mediated disorders. The germline V gene has CDR1 SNHLY and CDR2 FYNNEI. The CDR3 is 14 residues long. Between the trimmed V and J ends, which lost 8 bases and 3 bases, there was a span of 16 bases. At least ten counts were recorded for this clonotype. Synthesis of cDNA used 5'RACE (with 10-nucleotide random UMIs). TCRdb reprocessed the 5' RACE reads via MiXCR and lists one record per CDR3 protein. Here the sample spans about 87,000 distinct CDR3 sequences, under 4.5% being singletons. Sequenced material: PBMCs. This clonotype originated in a woman aged 45-59 years with multiple sclerosis. The rearrangement joins TRBV2 to TRBJ2-5; D may be TRBD2 (7 bases). The chain's CDR3 is CASPRGALKETQYF. The CDR3 coding sequence is TGTGCCAGCCCCCGGGGGGCCCTCAAAGAGACCCAGTACTTC.